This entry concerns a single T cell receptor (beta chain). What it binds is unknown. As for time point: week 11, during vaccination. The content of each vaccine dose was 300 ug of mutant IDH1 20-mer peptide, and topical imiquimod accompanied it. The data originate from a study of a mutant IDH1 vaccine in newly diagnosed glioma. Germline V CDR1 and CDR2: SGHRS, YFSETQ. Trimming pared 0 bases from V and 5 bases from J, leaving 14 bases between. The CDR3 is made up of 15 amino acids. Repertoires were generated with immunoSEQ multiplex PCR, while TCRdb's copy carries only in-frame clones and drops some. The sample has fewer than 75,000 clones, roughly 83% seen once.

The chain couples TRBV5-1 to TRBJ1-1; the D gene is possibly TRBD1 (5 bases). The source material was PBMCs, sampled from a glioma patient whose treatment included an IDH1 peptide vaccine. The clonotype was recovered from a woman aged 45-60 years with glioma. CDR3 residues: CASSLGGRVGTEAFF. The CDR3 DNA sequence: TGCGCCAGCAGCTTGGGTGGCAGGGTAGGGACTGAAGCTTTCTTT.